This TCR beta chain was captured by sequencing in a study of blood T cell repertoires in COVID-19. Across the whole study: Acute and convalescent COVID-19 samples came from the United States, Italy and Spain. T cells, B-cell-depleted T cells, or PBMCs provided the cDNA or gDNA that served as material.

V dropped 3 bases and J dropped 4; count of bases not matched to a gene: 5. The CDR3 covers 15 residues. CDR1 is SGDLS, CDR2 YYNGEE, per germline. Cohort 3 recovery required two negative PCRs, clearance, or symptom resolution. The data were produced by immunoSEQ multiplex PCR, yet TCRdb's version contains in-frame clones alone and is incomplete. The table lists hundreds of thousands of clones, 85% to 90% of them singletons. The chain joins TRBV9 to TRBJ2-2; TRBD2 agrees at 8 bases. The TCR was taken from a man aged 30 to 39 who had recovered from COVID-19. Specimen: PBMCs or T cells enriched from blood (not recorded which). The CDR3 nucleotides read TGTGCCAGCAGCGCGAGCGGGACTAGCACCGGGGAGCTGTTTTTT. Translated: CASSASGTSTGELFF.